Below, 30 T cell receptor beta chains from the same sample are listed, as sequenced in a study of chemoradiotherapy in HPV16-positive cancers. The protocol was immunoSEQ multiplex PCR, while the TCRdb copy is restricted to in-frame clones and leaves out a portion. The data show 9,500 to 15,000 clones, 70% to 90% seen once. Sequencing was performed on blood, taken from a patient who underwent chemoradiotherapy. Receptor source: a human donor with HPV-associated anogenital cancer.

J is TRBJ1-5 and V is TRBV27; D unclear. There are 14 residues in the CDR3. V shed 2 bases and J shed 4 bases, with 9 bases lying between them. Germline V gene lookup returns CDR1 MNHEY and CDR2 SMNVEV (reference sequence). The CDR3 is CASSLSWSNQPQHF. The CDR3 DNA reads as TGTGCCAGCAGTTTAAGTTGGTCTAATCAGCCCCAGCATTTT.

The V and J genes are TRBV7-8 and TRBJ1-6; the D is unclear. The CDR3 sequence is 16 residues long. Germline V gives CDR1 SGHVS, CDR2 FQNEAQ. V was trimmed by 5 bases and J by 0 bases, leaving 11 bases between them. Here the CDR3 reads CASSLLEFSYNSPLHF. CDR3 DNA: TGTGCCAGCAGCCTCCTCGAGTTCTCCTATAATTCACCCCTCCACTTT.

The V call is TRBV6-1, the J call TRBJ1-5; D call uncertain. The CDR3 loop spans 14 amino acids. V lost 1 base to trimming and J lost 2 bases, with 6 bases between them. The germline V gene has CDR1 MNHNS and CDR2 SASEGT. CDR3 sequence (DNA): TGTGCCAGCAGTGAAGTTGTAGGCAATCAGCCCCAGCATTTT. It yields the protein CASSEVVGNQPQHF.

There are a few counts of this clone. This rearrangement joins TRBV7-9 to TRBJ1-2; D might be TRBD1 (6 bases). Per germline, CDR1 SEHNR and CDR2 FQNEAQ (reference sequence). V shed 1 base and J shed 0 bases, with 9 bases lying between them. The CDR3 is 15 amino acids. This CDR3 reads CASSLGDNANYGYTF. CDR3 DNA: TGTGCCAGCAGCTTAGGGGACAACGCTAACTATGGCTACACCTTC.

The chain recombines TRBV5-1 with TRBJ2-5; TRBD1 matches 9 bases. The germline V gene encodes CDR1 SGHRS and CDR2 YFSETQ. This CDR3 has 15 residues. Unmatched junction bases numbered 6, after V lost 5 bases and J lost 1 base. CDR3 bases: TGCGCCAGCAGTCGAGACAGGGGGGCCCAAGAGACCCAGTACTTC. Protein sequence: CASSRDRGAQETQYF.

V is TRBV5-5 and J is TRBJ2-3; D tentatively reads TRBD1 or TRBD2 (6 bases each). Trimming removed 6 bases from V and 3 bases from J, with 20 bases in between. The germline V gene encodes CDR1 SGHKS and CDR2 YYEKEE (reference sequence). The CDR3 covers 16 residues. CDR3 in amino acids: CASTLMGGRGTDTQYF. Written as DNA, the CDR3 is TGTGCCAGCACTCTTATGGGGGGCCGAGGGACAGATACGCAGTATTTT.

V gene TRBV20-1 combines with J gene TRBJ1-1; D not certain. The CDR3 covers 11 residues. Germline V lookup: CDR1 DFQATT, CDR2 SNEGSKA (reference sequence). V was cut by 6 bases and J by 0 bases, with 5 bases left in between. CDR3 sequence (DNA): TGCAGTGCCCCTATGAACACTGAAGCTTTCTTT. It specifies CSAPMNTEAFF.

The chain joins TRBV11-2 to TRBJ2-1; a possible D gene is TRBD2 (5 bases). The V gene's germline CDR1 is SGHAT and CDR2 FQNNGV. V gave up 5 bases and J gave up 3 bases, with 8 bases separating them. CDR3 length: 13 amino acids. CDR3 loop: CASSTGNYNEQFF. The CDR3, as DNA: TGTGCCAGCAGCACGGGGAACTACAATGAGCAGTTCTTC.

The chain carries TRBV7-8 and TRBJ1-3; the match to TRBD1 covers 7 bases. Unmatched junction bases numbered 5, after V lost 2 bases and J lost 1 base. The CDR3 is 16 residues long. Germline values: CDR1 SGHVS, CDR2 FQNEAQ. The CDR3 coding sequence is TGTGCCAGCAGCTTAAGGCAGGGGGGTTCTGGAAACACCATATATTTT. It translates to CASSLRQGGSGNTIYF.

This chain uses TRBV5-6 with TRBJ1-2, with 7 positions matching TRBD1. Germline assignment: CDR1 SGHDT and CDR2 YYEEEE. CDR3 size: 16 residues. Trimming took 1 base from V and 0 from J; bases not matched to a gene: 6. In DNA, the CDR3 is TGTGCCAGCAGCTTGAGTCTGGGACAGCCTAACTATGGCTACACCTTC. Translated, it gives CASSLSLGQPNYGYTF.

The rearrangement joins TRBV5-5 to TRBJ1-5, with D possibly being TRBD1 (5 bases). CDR1 is SGHKS and CDR2 is YYEKEE in the germline V gene (reference sequence). The CDR3 extends over 13 amino acids. V was clipped by 4 bases and J by 8 bases, with 13 bases between them. The CDR3 protein is CASSRDLYEPQHF. DNA of the CDR3: TGTGCCAGCAGCCGGGACTTATATGAGCCCCAGCATTTT. The whole variable domain, remainder taken from reference TRBV5-5 and TRBJ1-5, is DAGVTQSPTHLIKTRGQQVTLRCSPISGHKSVSWYQQVLGQGPQFIFQYYEKEERGRGNFPDRFSARQFPNYSSELNVNALLLGDSALYLCASSRDLYEPQHFGDGTRLSIL.

The chain recombines TRBV5-6 with TRBJ2-5; D unresolved. The CDR3 is made up of 12 amino acids. The V gene's germline CDR1 is SGHDT and CDR2 YYEEEE. V lost 2 bases to trimming and J lost 7 bases, with 9 bases between them. The CDR3 DNA is TGTGCCAGCAGCTTTTATCTGGGGACCCAGTACTTC. Translation: CASSFYLGTQYF.

The J gene is TRBJ1-2, the V gene TRBV5-1; 7 bases align to TRBD1. The V and J ends lost 4 bases and 2 bases, in that order; junction bases with no gene match: 2. Germline V gives CDR1 SGHRS, CDR2 YFSETQ. The CDR3 covers 13 residues. CDR3 loop: CASSEGQNYGYTF. The CDR3 region has the DNA TGCGCCAGCAGCGAGGGACAGAACTATGGCTACACCTTC.

The count of this clone is one. The rearrangement uses TRBV19 and TRBJ1-5, with 8 bases matching TRBD1. The germline V gene encodes CDR1 LNHDA and CDR2 SQIVND (reference sequence). V was pared by 0 bases and J by 6 bases, with 13 bases of the junction left unmatched. This CDR3 comprises 18 residues. CDR3 region: CASSIERPGQGYGQPQHF. The CDR3 coding sequence is TGTGCCAGTAGTATAGAAAGGCCAGGACAGGGTTACGGTCAGCCCCAGCATTTT.

The genes are TRBV6-1 and TRBJ1-2, with TRBD1 matching 10 bases. V lost 3 bases and J lost 7; bases outside the gene matches: 8. Germline V gene data show CDR1 as MNHNS and CDR2 as SASEGT. This CDR3 region has 15 residues. The CDR3 bases are TGTGCCAGCAGTGACGTGACAGGGGGCTCTTTTGGCTACACCTTC. Translating gives CASSDVTGGSFGYTF.

The V and J genes are TRBV2 and TRBJ1-2; D perhaps matches TRBD1 (6 bases). The CDR3 is made up of 15 amino acids. Germline V gene lookup returns CDR1 SNHLY and CDR2 FYNNEI. V lost 6 bases and J lost 4, with 18 bases in between. As DNA, the CDR3 is TGTGCCAGCAGGACTACAGGGCTAGGTGTCTATGGCTACACCTTC. It yields the protein CASRTTGLGVYGYTF.

By proportion, this clone is large. The V and J genes are TRBV19 and TRBJ1-5, with 11 bases fitting TRBD1. The ends lost 1 base at V and 7 bases at J; junction bases unmatched: 0. Germline CDR1 LNHDA, CDR2 SQIVND (reference sequence). This CDR3 has 14 amino acids. CDR3 DNA: TGTGCCAGTAGTATAGGGACAGGGGGCCAGCCCCAGCATTTT. Its protein product is CASSIGTGGQPQHF.

This chain links TRBV7-2 with TRBJ1-6, with D possibly TRBD1 on 6 matching bases. CDR1 and CDR2 from the germline V gene are SGHTA and FQGNSA. The CDR3 loop spans 18 amino acids. V lost 5 bases, J lost 0 bases, and 17 bases lay in between. The CDR3 reads CASSPYNRASSYNSPLHF. The CDR3 bases are TGTGCCAGCAGCCCGTATAACAGGGCGAGCTCCTATAATTCACCCCTCCACTTT. Full variable domain (missing parts from reference TRBV7-2 and TRBJ1-6): GAGVSQSPSNKVTEKGKDVELRCDPISGHTALYWYRQSLGQGLEFLIYFQGNSAPDKSGLPSDRFSAERTGGSVSTLTIQRTQQEDSAVYLCASSPYNRASSYNSPLHFGNGTRLTVT.

The chain carries TRBV28 and TRBJ2-1; D gene uncertain. Germline values: CDR1 MDHEN, CDR2 SYDVKM. The CDR3 has 11 amino acids. The V and J ends lost 9 bases and 4 bases respectively, with 7 bases between them. This chain's CDR3 is CASLGYNEQFF. The CDR3 DNA is TGTGCCAGTTTAGGTTACAATGAGCAGTTCTTC.

The chain couples TRBV19 to TRBJ1-2; 8 nucleotides line up with TRBD1. CDR1 LNHDA and CDR2 SQIVND come from the germline V gene (reference sequence). J gave up 5 bases and V 1 base, and 6 bases lay outside the gene matches. CDR3 length: 15 amino acids. The CDR3 nucleotides read TGTGCCAGTAGTATAGCCCCCGGGACAGGTTATGGCTACACCTTC. Amino acid sequence: CASSIAPGTGYGYTF.

The rearrangement links TRBV14 to TRBJ2-4, with D perhaps TRBD2 (5 bases). The CDR3 totals 14 residues. The germline CDR1 and CDR2 sequences are SGHDN and FVKESK. The V and J ends lost 0 bases and 9 bases respectively, with 12 bases between them. The CDR3 reads CASSQEILGGIQYF. CDR3 DNA: TGTGCCAGCAGCCAAGAGATACTTGGAGGCATTCAGTACTTC.

This clone showed up just a few times. V gene TRBV5-1 combines with J gene TRBJ1-1; D gene unclear. Germline CDR1 and CDR2: SGHRS and YFSETQ. V was clipped by 4 bases and J by 4 bases, with 11 bases between them. CDR3 length: 13 residues. This chain's CDR3 is CASSVETGTEAFF. In DNA form, the CDR3 reads TGCGCCAGCAGCGTGGAGACGGGCACTGAAGCTTTCTTT.

In DNA form, the CDR3 reads TGTGCCAGCAGCTTGCTGGACAGGGACTCCTACGAGCAGTACGTC. It encodes CASSLLDRDSYEQYV. The gene calls are TRBV5-6 and TRBJ2-7; 8 nucleotides align to TRBD1. Per the germline V gene, CDR1 is SGHDT and CDR2 is YYEEEE. The CDR3 is 15 residues long. The ends lost 1 base at V and 0 bases at J; junction bases unmatched: 3.

The chain links TRBV10-2 to TRBJ1-2, with no clear D. Germline assignment: CDR1 WSHSY and CDR2 SAAADI. V dropped 11 bases and J dropped 3 bases, with 10 bases sitting between them. The CDR3 is 11 amino acids. CDR3 bases: TGCGCCGTGACTAGGGACTATGGCTACACCTTC. This codes for CAVTRDYGYTF.

The chain joins TRBV5-1 to TRBJ1-6; 12 bases align to TRBD1. This CDR3 is built from 18 residues. V lost 4 bases to trimming and J lost 7 bases; unmatched junction nucleotides: 12. Germline lookup yields CDR1 SGHRS and CDR2 YFSETQ. The CDR3 region is CASSTHAGTGGGNSPLHF. In DNA form, the CDR3 reads TGCGCCAGCAGCACTCACGCCGGGACAGGGGGCGGAAATTCACCCCTCCACTTT.

This chain links TRBV5-8 with TRBJ2-3; 9 bases fit TRBD2. With 2 bases clipped from V and 3 bases from J, the junction kept 4 bases outside the gene matches. CDR3 length: 15 amino acids. Per germline, CDR1 SGHTS and CDR2 YDEGEE. The CDR3 region has the DNA TGTGCCAGCAGCTTTAGGCGGGGGGGGACAGATACGCAGTATTTT. It yields the protein CASSFRRGGTDTQYF.

The chain joins TRBV29-1 to TRBJ2-7, with D possibly TRBD2 on 6 matching bases. From germline, CDR1 is SQVTM and CDR2 ANQGSEA. The CDR3 covers 14 residues. Trimming shortened V by 5 bases and J by 0 bases, and 14 bases separated the two germline ends. The CDR3 bases are TGCAGCGTTATCCGGGACTCATCCTCCTACGAGCAGTACTTC. As protein: CSVIRDSSSYEQYF.

This clone is a singleton in its sample. The chain links TRBV11-3 to TRBJ2-5, with 7 positions matching TRBD1. Germline V gives CDR1 SGHNT, CDR2 YENEEA. Unmatched junction bases numbered 5, after V lost 5 bases and J lost 2 bases. The CDR3 runs to 14 residues. In DNA form, the CDR3 reads TGTGCCAGCAGCCTACACAGGGGTCAAGAGACCCAGTACTTC. Its protein is CASSLHRGQETQYF.

The J gene is TRBJ2-1, the V gene TRBV6-1; D is possibly TRBD1 (5 bases). Trimming shortened V by 3 bases and J by 7 bases, and 13 bases separated the two germline ends. This CDR3 region has 14 residues. CDR1 is MNHNS and CDR2 is SASEGT in the germline V gene. The CDR3 DNA is TGTGCCAGCAGTGAGAATCCAGGGCGGAATGAGCAGTTCTTC. This sequence encodes CASSENPGRNEQFF.

V and J are TRBV6-1 and TRBJ2-1, with D perhaps matching TRBD1 or TRBD2 (5 bases each). Germline CDR1 reads MNHNS; CDR2 reads SASEGT. The V end lost 6 bases, the J end lost 0 bases, and 12 bases lay between the germline ends. The CDR3 runs 15 residues. In DNA form, the CDR3 reads TGTGCCAGCAGCGGACCAGGGAGCTCCTACAATGAGCAGTTCTTC. Translated, it gives CASSGPGSSYNEQFF.